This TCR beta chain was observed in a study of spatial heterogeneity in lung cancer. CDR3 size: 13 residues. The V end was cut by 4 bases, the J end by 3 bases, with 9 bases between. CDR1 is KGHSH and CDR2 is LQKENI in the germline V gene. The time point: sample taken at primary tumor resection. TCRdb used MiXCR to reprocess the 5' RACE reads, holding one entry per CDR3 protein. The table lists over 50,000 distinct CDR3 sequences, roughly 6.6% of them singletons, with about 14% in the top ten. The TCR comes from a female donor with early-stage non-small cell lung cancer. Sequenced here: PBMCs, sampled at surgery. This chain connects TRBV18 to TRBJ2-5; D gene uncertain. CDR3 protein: CASSRSLEETQYF. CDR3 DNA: TGTGCCAGCTCACGGAGTCTGGAAGAGACCCAGTACTTC.